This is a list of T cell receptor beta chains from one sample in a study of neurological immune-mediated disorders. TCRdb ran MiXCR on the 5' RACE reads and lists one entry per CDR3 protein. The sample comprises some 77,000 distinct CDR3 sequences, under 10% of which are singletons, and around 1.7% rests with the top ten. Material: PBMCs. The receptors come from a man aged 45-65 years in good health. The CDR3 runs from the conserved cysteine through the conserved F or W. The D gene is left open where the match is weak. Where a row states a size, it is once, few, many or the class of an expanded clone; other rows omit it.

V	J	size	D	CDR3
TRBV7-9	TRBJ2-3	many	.	CASSLLGSAVPDTQYF
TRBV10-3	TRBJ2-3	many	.	CAISDSSDTQYF
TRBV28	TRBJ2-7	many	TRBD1	CASSLIGDRGHEQYF
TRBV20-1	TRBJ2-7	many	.	CSAQGGISYEQYF
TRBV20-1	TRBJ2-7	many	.	CSAGYEDRSTKYF
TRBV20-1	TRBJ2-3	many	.	CSATGRTDTQYF
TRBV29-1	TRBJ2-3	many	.	CSVEVRKRTSTDTQYF
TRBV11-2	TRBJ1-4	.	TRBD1	CASSRRTGGGIIGEKLFF
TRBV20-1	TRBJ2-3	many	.	CSARLNTDTQYF
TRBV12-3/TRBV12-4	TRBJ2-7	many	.	CASSFGFYEQYF
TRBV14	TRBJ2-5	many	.	CASSPRTRVETQYF
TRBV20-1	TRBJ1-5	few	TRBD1	CSASRGQDQPQHF
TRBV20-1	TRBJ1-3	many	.	CSARDLGVSGNTIYF
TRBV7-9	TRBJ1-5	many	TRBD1	CASSLGTGDQPQHF
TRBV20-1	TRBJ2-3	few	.	CSARVGSTDTQYF
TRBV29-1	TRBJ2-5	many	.	CSVDAGFGTQYF